This T cell receptor beta chain appears in the sequencing data of a study of cytomegalovirus exposure and HLA in healthy donors. Study-wide results and caveats: With later analysis, a missense DCLRE1C variant became linked to TCR beta V- and J-gene trimming.

The CDR3 spans 15 residues. Looked up from germline, CDR1 is SGHRS and CDR2 is YFSETQ. V shed 4 bases, J shed 2 bases, and the junction held 2 bases outside the gene matches. This PCR relied on a set of 60 Vbeta primers and 13 Jbeta primers. Profiling relied on immunoSEQ multiplex PCR, and the TCRdb table lists in-frame clones only, not all of them. The sample contains about 200,000 clones, approximately 81% of which appear only once. This clone was observed a few times. Its antigen remains unknown. The same CDR3 is also encoded by other DNA sequences in this sample. The rearrangement links TRBV5-1 to TRBJ1-5; 11 bases agree with TRBD1. Sequencing was carried out using PBMCs. This clonotype originated in a man aged 30 to 45 in good health and CMV-seronegative. The CDR3 sequence: CASSLGQGGNQPQHF. Written as DNA, the CDR3 is TGCGCCAGCAGCCTGGGACAGGGGGGCAATCAGCCCCAGCATTTT.